This TCR beta chain was profiled in a study of CD8+CD57+ T cells in acquired aplastic anemia. Overall study: Quantities of DNA derived from sorted CD4+ and CD8+ cells averaged approximately 3 ug.

Genomic DNA templated the TCR beta VDJ and CDR3 profiling. TCRdb processed the reads anew with MiXCR; each CDR3 protein has one entry. The sample includes approximately 150,000 distinct CDR3 sequences, 40% to 50% of them seen just once. Patients chosen for sequencing had shown CD8+CD57+ cell expansion by flow cytometry. Patients uniformly had severe acquired aplastic anemia. At the time of blood sampling, patients had not yet received any therapy. Findings and caveats of the study: Both patients and controls carried the same twenty-nine CD8+ CDR3 sequences.

V shed 5 bases, J shed 5 bases, and the junction held 20 bases outside the gene matches. The CDR3 spans 17 residues. The germline gives CDR1 SQVTM, CDR2 ANQGSEA. With regard to this clonotype: The target antigen is unknown.

Sequenced material: sorted CD4+, CD8+, or CD8+CD57+ T cells (not recorded which) from PBMCs. The chain joins TRBV29-1 to TRBJ1-1; 7 bases are a match to TRBD1. This TCR came from a human donor with aplastic anemia. The CDR3 bases are TGCAGCGTTCTCGCCGGGGGGACGACAGGGAGGTCGACTGAAGCTTTCTTT. The encoded protein is CSVLAGGTTGRSTEAFF.